A single sample gave rise to the 24 T cell receptor beta chains below, sequenced in a study of human T cells and chemical hapten exposure. TCRdb recomputed calls from the RACE reads with MiXCR, one row per CDR3 protein. This table has some 350,000 distinct CDR3 sequences, about 6% appearing once. The time point here: patch test 2, 6 weeks after DPC sensitization. Stated treatment: therapeutic diphenylcyclopropenone sensitization with weekly scalp DPC. Here the sequenced sample was whole blood, taken in connection with sensitization to the hapten diphenylcyclopropenone (DPC). The origin of the receptors is a woman under 30 with alopecia areata. Some clones in this sample may be carry-over from other donors' samples.

V usage is TRBV4-3 and J usage is TRBJ2-3; D unclear. The V and J ends lost 4 bases and 1 base respectively, with 9 bases between them. The germline V gene encodes CDR1 LGHNA and CDR2 YSLEER. The CDR3 runs 14 residues. CDR3 nucleotides: TGCGCCAGCAGCCCTGTGGTCCGCACAGATACGCAGTATTTT. This codes for CASSPVVRTDTQYF.

This clonotype appeared a few times. The chain links TRBV7-2 to TRBJ1-1; no clear D gene. Germline loops: CDR1 SGHTA, CDR2 FQGNSA. Trimming took 6 bases from V and 4 from J, leaving 9 bases between them. CDR3 length: 12 residues. The CDR3 DNA is TGTGCCAGCAGTGACTTTGGCACTGAAGCTTTCTTT. This encodes CASSDFGTEAFF.

This clonotype has at least ten counts. The chain employs TRBV18 and TRBJ1-2; 11 nucleotides align to TRBD1. V shed 4 bases, J shed 2 bases, and the junction held 3 bases outside the gene matches. CDR1 and CDR2 from the germline V gene are KGHSH and LQKENI. CDR3 length: 15 amino acids. The chain's CDR3 is CASSLDRGRNYGYTF. The CDR3 bases are TGTGCCAGCTCACTGGACAGGGGGCGGAACTATGGCTACACCTTC.

The gene calls are TRBV6-2 or TRBV6-3 and TRBJ2-3, with 12 bases identical to TRBD1. Trimming removed 7 bases from V and 4 bases from J; junction bases left unmatched: 6. The CDR3 extends over 15 amino acids. Germline V gene sequence: CDR1 MNHEY, CDR2 SVGEGT. The CDR3 DNA reads TGTGCCAGCACCACCGGGACAGGGGGCCCAGATACGCAGTATTTT. This codes for CASTTGTGGPDTQYF.

Here the CDR3 DNA reads TGTGCCAGCACACGCCACAGGGGGCTAGGCTCTATAACCAACGTCCTGACTTTC. Translation: CASTRHRGLGSITNVLTF. V gene TRBV6-2 or TRBV6-3 combines with J gene TRBJ2-6, with 9 bases that match TRBD1. CDR1 is MNHEY and CDR2 is SVGEGT in the germline V gene. The CDR3 has 18 amino acids. V dropped 7 bases and J dropped 8; count of bases not matched to a gene: 18.

This clonotype was detected many times. This chain links TRBV29-1 with TRBJ1-1, with 9 nucleotides matching TRBD1. The CDR3 consists of 14 residues. Unmatched junction bases numbered 16, after V lost 7 bases and J lost 10 bases. Germline V gene sequence: CDR1 SQVTM, CDR2 ANQGSEA. The CDR3 DNA sequence: TGCAGCGGCGCCGGCGGACAGGGGTCGGCGGGAGCTTTCTTT. This translates into CSGAGGQGSAGAFF.

The table lists this clonotype with a few counts. The J gene is TRBJ2-7, the V gene TRBV6-6, with D unclear. Trimming pared 6 bases from V and 4 bases from J, leaving 13 bases between. In germline, CDR1 is MNHNY, CDR2 SVGAGI (reference sequence). The CDR3 runs 13 residues. The CDR3 spells CASSPADWYEQYF. CDR3 in DNA: TGTGCCAGCAGCCCTGCCGACTGGTACGAGCAGTACTTC.

This clonotype was counted a few times. The rearrangement uses TRBV6-6 and TRBJ2-3; 7 positions agree with TRBD2. Germline CDR1 reads MNHNY; CDR2 reads SVGAGI (reference sequence). This CDR3 has 16 residues. Unmatched junction bases numbered 7, after V lost 2 bases and J lost 2 bases. The CDR3 loop is CASSYPSGELTDTQYF. The CDR3 coding sequence is TGTGCCAGCAGTTACCCGAGCGGGGAGCTCACAGATACGCAGTATTTT.

The CDR3 here is CASSLTDRNNEQFF. In DNA, the CDR3 is TGTGCCAGCAGCCTCACAGACCGGAACAATGAGCAGTTCTTC. J is TRBJ2-1 and V is TRBV7-9, with unresolved D. Trimming removed 5 bases from V and 5 bases from J, with 13 bases in between. CDR1 is SEHNR, CDR2 FQNEAQ, per germline (reference sequence). This CDR3 is 14 amino acids long.

In this sample, this clonotype turned up many times. This sequence joins TRBV12-3 or TRBV12-4 and TRBJ2-6; 7 nucleotides match TRBD1. The V segment lost 8 bases and the J segment 0 bases; nucleotides outside the gene matches: 13. CDR3 length: 18 amino acids. DNA of the CDR3: TGTGCCAGCGGAACCCGGGACAGTGATTACTCTGGGGCCAACGTCCTGACTTTC. This sequence encodes CASGTRDSDYSGANVLTF.

This clonotype has a handful of counts. The chain uses TRBV4-2 and TRBJ1-4, with TRBD1 matching 7 bases. Trimming took 0 bases from V and 13 from J; bases not matched to a gene: 5. Germline CDR1 is LGHNA and CDR2 is YNFKEQ. The CDR3 has 13 residues. CDR3 amino acids: CASSQDWDSGLFF. The CDR3 bases are TGTGCCAGCAGCCAAGATTGGGACAGTGGACTGTTTTTT.

The V and J genes are TRBV20-1 and TRBJ1-5; D is uncertain. Germline assignment: CDR1 DFQATT and CDR2 SNEGSKA (reference sequence). This CDR3 region has 16 residues. V lost 0 bases to trimming and J lost 5 bases, with 17 bases between them. CDR3 nucleotide sequence: TGCAGTGCTAGAGACATACGCGGAGGCCCCTATCAGCCCCAGCATTTT. It translates to CSARDIRGGPYQPQHF.

CDR3 sequence reads: CASSWVGQAVGAQYF. CDR3 DNA: TGTGCCAGCAGTTGGGTCGGACAGGCCGTTGGAGCCCAGTACTTC. This sequence joins TRBV6-6 and TRBJ2-5; 7 positions match TRBD1. CDR1 is MNHNY, CDR2 SVGAGI, per germline (reference sequence). The junction had 14 bases not matched to a gene; V was cut back by 4 bases and J by 9 bases. The CDR3 has 15 amino acids.

The CDR3: CSVGQGFYNEQFF. CDR3 DNA sequence: TGCAGCGTTGGACAGGGATTTTACAATGAGCAGTTCTTC. The V gene is TRBV29-1, the J gene TRBJ2-1; 7 nucleotides agree with TRBD1. The germline CDR1 and CDR2 sequences are SQVTM and ANQGSEA. V dropped 4 bases and J dropped 4; count of bases not matched to a gene: 4. The CDR3 is made up of 13 amino acids.

This clonotype has more than one count but fewer than ten. The chain uses TRBV6-1 and TRBJ2-3, with TRBD1 matching over 12 bases. The V gene's germline CDR1 is MNHNS and CDR2 SASEGT. The J segment lost 3 bases and the V segment lost 5 bases, leaving 12 bases of the junction unmatched. The CDR3 spans 18 residues. CDR3 coding DNA: TGTGCCAGCAGTATCCGGGACAGGGGGCTTCTTACTACAGATACGCAGTATTTT. Amino acid sequence: CASSIRDRGLLTTDTQYF.

At least ten counts were recorded for this clonotype. The V call is TRBV7-2, the J call TRBJ2-3; 7 nucleotides match TRBD1. The CDR3 runs to 14 residues. The V gene end was trimmed by 5 bases and the J gene end by 5 bases; junction bases not matched to a gene: 7. CDR1 is SGHTA and CDR2 is FQGNSA in the germline V gene. This CDR3 reads CASSRGPGGDTQYF. The DNA of the CDR3 is TGTGCCAGCAGCCGGGGTCCAGGGGGAGATACGCAGTATTTT. The full variable domain, with the rest looked up from reference TRBV7-2 and TRBJ2-3, is GAGVSQSPSNKVTEKGKDVELRCDPISGHTALYWYRQSLGQGLEFLIYFQGNSAPDKSGLPSDRFSAERTGGSVSTLTIQRTQQEDSAVYLCASSRGPGGDTQYFGPGTRLTVL.

This clonotype showed up many times. This chain uses TRBV4-2 with TRBJ2-1; 9 nucleotides agree with TRBD2. The CDR3 consists of 15 residues. The junction had 6 bases not matched to a gene; V was cut back by 0 bases and J by 9 bases. Germline CDR1 reads LGHNA; CDR2 reads YNFKEQ. CDR3 bases: TGTGCCAGCAGCCAAGATCGCGGGGGGGCCTTTGAGCAGTTCTTC. Translation: CASSQDRGGAFEQFF.

This clonotype has at least ten counts. The chain combines TRBV4-2 with TRBJ2-6; D is uncertain. Germline assignment: CDR1 LGHNA and CDR2 YNFKEQ. The CDR3 length is 15 residues. V was pared by 0 bases and J by 4 bases, with 7 bases between. The CDR3, as DNA: TGTGCCAGCAGCCAAGAGCGAACCGGGGCCAACGTCCTGACTTTC. Translated, it gives CASSQERTGANVLTF.

Ten or more counts support this clonotype. V gene TRBV4-2 combines with J gene TRBJ1-1; D gene uncertain. V was pared by 4 bases and J by 1 base, with 16 bases between. Germline V gene data show CDR1 as LGHNA and CDR2 as YNFKEQ. This CDR3 region has 16 residues. The CDR3 spells CASSRWGGDENTEAFF. CDR3 sequence (DNA): TGTGCCAGCAGCCGTTGGGGAGGCGACGAGAACACTGAAGCTTTCTTT.

The chain links TRBV12-3 or TRBV12-4 to TRBJ2-5, with 7 bases aligning to TRBD2. V lost 7 bases and J lost 6; bases outside the gene matches: 8. This CDR3 has 13 residues. The CDR3 DNA follows: TGTGCCAGCACCTCGGGGGGTTCGAAGACCCAGTACTTC. Encoded protein: CASTSGGSKTQYF.

This clonotype was counted at least ten times. The chain carries TRBV5-1 and TRBJ1-2, with TRBD1 identical over 11 bases. The CDR3 is 16 residues long. With V trimmed by 1 base and J by 5 bases, 7 bases remained unmatched. In germline, CDR1 is SGHRS, CDR2 YFSETQ. The CDR3 region has the DNA TGCGCCAGCAGCTTGTATGGACAGGGGGCAGGATATGGCTACACCTTC. The encoded protein is CASSLYGQGAGYGYTF.

This clonotype was recorded many times. The gene calls are TRBV6-2 or TRBV6-3 and TRBJ2-5; D possibly corresponds to TRBD2 (5 bases). This CDR3 region has 14 residues. Looked up from germline, CDR1 is MNHEY and CDR2 is SVGEGT. V was pared by 2 bases and J by 5 bases, with 12 bases between. The CDR3 coding sequence is TGTGCCAGCAGTTACCAAGCGGAGGTGGAGACCCAGTACTTC. Translating it yields CASSYQAEVETQYF.

The J gene is TRBJ2-1, the V gene TRBV28, with 8 bases lining up with TRBD1. CDR3 size: 14 residues. The J segment lost 7 bases and the V segment lost 6 bases, leaving 8 bases of the junction unmatched. The germline V gene has CDR1 MDHEN and CDR2 SYDVKM. CDR3 nucleotides: TGTGCCAGCAGGGTAACAGGGGGGCGAAATGAGCAGTTCTTC. As protein: CASRVTGGRNEQFF.

This clonotype was detected ten times or more. The V call is TRBV18, the J call TRBJ2-3, with 8 bases matching TRBD1. With 8 bases clipped from V and 1 base from J, the junction kept 8 bases outside the gene matches. In germline, CDR1 is KGHSH, CDR2 LQKENI. The CDR3 extends over 15 amino acids. CDR3 residues: CASSPPGQGTDTQYF. DNA of the CDR3: TGTGCCAGCAGTCCTCCGGGACAGGGCACAGATACGCAGTATTTT.